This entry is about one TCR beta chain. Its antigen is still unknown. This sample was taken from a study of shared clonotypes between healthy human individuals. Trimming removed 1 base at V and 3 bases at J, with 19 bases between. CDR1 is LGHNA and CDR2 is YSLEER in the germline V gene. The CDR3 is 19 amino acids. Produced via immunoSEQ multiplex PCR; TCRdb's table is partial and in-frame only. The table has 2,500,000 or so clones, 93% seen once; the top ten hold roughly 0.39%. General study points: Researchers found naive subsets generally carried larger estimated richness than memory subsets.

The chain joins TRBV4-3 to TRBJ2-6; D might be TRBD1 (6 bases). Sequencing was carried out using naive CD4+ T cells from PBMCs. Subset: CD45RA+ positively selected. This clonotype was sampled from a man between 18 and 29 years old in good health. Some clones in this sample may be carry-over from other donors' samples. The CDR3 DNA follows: TGCGCCAGCAGCCAAGTTGTCGACAGGACCCAGGGTGGGGCCAACGTCCTGACTTTC. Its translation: CASSQVVDRTQGGANVLTF.